Listed below are T cell receptor beta chains from one sample, sequenced in a study of vaccination and CD4 T cells after COVID-19. The antigens these receptors bind are not known. TCRdb re-derived calls from the PCR reads in MiXCR, one entry per CDR3 protein. The table shows 16,000 or so distinct CDR3 sequences, with around 74% occurring only once. The source material was CD4+ T cells from blood, cultured in vitro, sampled after SARS-CoV-2 vaccination. The receptors stem from a human donor who received a COVID-19 vaccine. The CDR3 runs from the conserved cysteine through the conserved F or W. The order of the fields is V gene, J gene, clone size, D gene, CDR3 DNA, CDR3 protein. A D gene is named only where the DNA matches it firmly. The size of a clone is reported for some rows only, either as once, few or many, or as a class for expanded clones.

>TRBV20-1|TRBJ2-3|NA|NA
TGCAGTGCTAGAGATCACCAGGATACGCAGTATTTT
CSARDHQDTQYF
>TRBV2|TRBJ2-7|NA|NA
TGTGCCAGCAAAGCCACAGGGAGTTACGAGCAGTACTTC
CASKATGSYEQYF
>TRBV7-2|TRBJ1-1|few|NA
TGTGCCAGCAGCCCCCAACCGGGACGGATGAACACTGAAGCTTTCTTT
CASSPQPGRMNTEAFF
>TRBV20-1|TRBJ1-5|NA|NA
TGCAGTGCTAGAGACCCCAAGACGGGGGGATTCGGTCAGCCCCAGCATTTT
CSARDPKTGGFGQPQHF
>TRBV20-1|TRBJ1-1|NA|TRBD1
TGCAGTGTCATGCCGGGACAGGGGAGGGGGGATGAAGCTTTCTTT
CSVMPGQGRGDEAFF
>TRBV18|TRBJ1-1|NA|NA
TGTGCCAGCTCACCACAAGCAGGGGACACTGAAGCTTTCTTT
CASSPQAGDTEAFF
>TRBV5-6|TRBJ1-2|NA|TRBD1
TGTGCCAGCAGCTTGGGACAGGGTAACTATGGCTACACCTTC
CASSLGQGNYGYTF
>TRBV15|TRBJ2-1|NA|TRBD2
TGTGCCACCAGCAGAGATCTAGCGGGTATCAGCTCCTACAATGAGCAGTTCTTC
CATSRDLAGISSYNEQFF
>TRBV10-3|TRBJ2-7|NA|NA
TGTGCCATCGCAAACCGGGACACCTACGAGCAGTACTTC
CAIANRDTYEQYF
>TRBV6-1|TRBJ2-1|NA|TRBD2
TGTGCCAGCAGTCGAACTAGCGGGGCCTACTACAATGAGCAGTTCTTC
CASSRTSGAYYNEQFF
>TRBV7-9|TRBJ1-1|NA|NA
TGTGCCAGCAGCTTTAATCAGGGAAACACTGAAGCTTTCTTT
CASSFNQGNTEAFF
>TRBV18|TRBJ2-3|NA|NA
TGTGCCAGCTCACTAGGACAGCCTTCGAGCACAGATACGCAGTATTTT
CASSLGQPSSTDTQYF
>TRBV25-1|TRBJ2-7|NA|NA
TGTGCCAGCAGTGAAATAGGCTTCTACGAGCAGTACTTC
CASSEIGFYEQYF
>TRBV20-1|TRBJ1-1|NA|TRBD1
TGCAGTGCTAGGGGGGACAGATCCTACGAAGCTTTCTTT
CSARGDRSYEAFF
>TRBV6-1|TRBJ1-6|NA|NA
TGTGCCAGCAGCCCCGCTGGGTCCTCACCGGGTAATTCACCCCTCCACTTT
CASSPAGSSPGNSPLHF
>TRBV7-9|TRBJ2-2|NA|TRBD1
TGTGCCAGCAGCCGGGACAGATACACCGGGGAGCTGTTTTTT
CASSRDRYTGELFF
>TRBV20-1|TRBJ1-1|NA|TRBD1
TGCAGTGCTAGCCCCGGGGTGGCAGGGGGCAACACTGAAGCTTTCTTT
CSASPGVAGGNTEAFF
>TRBV6-1|TRBJ1-2|few|NA
TGTGCCAGCAGTGAAGGGGGGGCTAGAAACTATGGCTACACCTTC
CASSEGGARNYGYTF
>TRBV7-8|TRBJ1-2|few|NA
TGTGCCAGCAGCTTAGCGGGGGGGAACTCTAACTATGGCTACACCTTC
CASSLAGGNSNYGYTF
>TRBV28|TRBJ1-4|NA|NA
TGTGCCAGCAGCCTCCGACAGGAGGTACATGAAAAACTGTTTTTT
CASSLRQEVHEKLFF
>TRBV21-1|TRBJ2-2|once|NA
TGTGCCAGCAGCTTTGGGGAGCTGTTTTTT
CASSFGELFF
>TRBV6-1|TRBJ1-1|NA|NA
TGTGCCAGCAGTGGGGATACAGGGTCCGTTGAAGCTTTCTTT
CASSGDTGSVEAFF
>TRBV11-3|TRBJ1-2|NA|TRBD1
TGTGCCAGCAGCGTTGACAGGGGCCATGGCTACACCTTC
CASSVDRGHGYTF
>TRBV19|TRBJ1-1|NA|NA
TGTGCCAGTAGGGTTCGGGCCGATGAAGCTTTCTTT
CASRVRADEAFF
>TRBV10-1|TRBJ2-7|once|NA
TGCGCCAGCAGTCGGAGCGGAGGGTACGAGCAGTACTTC
CASSRSGGYEQYF
>TRBV10-3|TRBJ2-3|NA|TRBD2
TGTGCCATCAGCCCCGGGGGGGCCCCAGATACGCAGTATTTT
CAISPGGAPDTQYF
>TRBV6-4|TRBJ2-3|NA|TRBD1
TGTGCCAGCAGTACCACAGGGGGTAGGACAGATACGCAGTATTTT
CASSTTGGRTDTQYF
>TRBV24-1|TRBJ2-7|NA|TRBD1
TGTGCCACCAGTGATCTCCTCTTTTCACACACACAGACACAGGGGGCTACGAACGAGCAGTACTTC
CATSDLLFSHTQTQGATNEQYF
>TRBV6-1|TRBJ1-5|NA|NA
TGTGCCAGCAGTATTAGGAAAAGCAATCAGCCCCAGCATTTT
CASSIRKSNQPQHF
>TRBV18|TRBJ2-1|NA|NA
TGTGCCAGCTCACCACCCGGGGTAGCCAAGGACCATGAGCAGTTCTTC
CASSPPGVAKDHEQFF
>TRBV5-4|TRBJ2-3|few|TRBD2
TGTGCCAGCAGCACCATTAGCGGGGGGGAGACAGATACGCAGTATTTT
CASSTISGGETDTQYF
>TRBV20-1|TRBJ2-3|NA|NA
TGCAGTGCTAGAGATCGGCTAGGGAGCACAGATACGCAGTATTTT
CSARDRLGSTDTQYF
>TRBV20-1|TRBJ1-4|NA|NA
TGCAGTGCTAAGCCAGGAGGAGGGTATGAAAAACTGTTTTTT
CSAKPGGGYEKLFF
>TRBV20-1|TRBJ1-2|few|NA
TGCAGTGCTAGGGGCGACCGCTCTAACTATGGCTACACCTTC
CSARGDRSNYGYTF
>TRBV7-9|TRBJ1-1|NA|NA
TGTGCCAGCACCCGACAGTCGTACACTGAAGCTTTCTTT
CASTRQSYTEAFF
>TRBV6-1|TRBJ1-2|NA|NA
TGTGCCATTAGGGTGGGGGGCAACTATGGCTACACCTTC
CAIRVGGNYGYTF
>TRBV25-1|TRBJ2-4|NA|NA
TGTGCCAGCAGTAGCAACGGAAATGACATTCAGTACTTC
CASSSNGNDIQYF
>TRBV19|TRBJ2-2|NA|NA
TGTGCCAGTAGTATATTTTCGAACACCGGGGAGCTGTTTTTT
CASSIFSNTGELFF
>TRBV9|TRBJ2-3|once|NA
TGTGCCAGCAGCGTAGGGGAAGGTGCGGTGCGAGCAGGCGGATATACGCAGTATTTT
CASSVGEGAVRAGGYTQYF
>TRBV15|TRBJ1-1|NA|NA
TGTGCCACCAGCAGAGATCGGTTTACTGAAGCTTTCTTT
CATSRDRFTEAFF
>TRBV24-1|TRBJ2-7|NA|NA
TGTGCCACCAGTCAAGTTTCTGCGGGGAGATACGAGCAGTACTTC
CATSQVSAGRYEQYF
>TRBV20-1|TRBJ1-2|NA|TRBD1
TGCAGTGCTAGAGTCTATGGACAGGGGGCGAGGAGACATGGCTACACCTTC
CSARVYGQGARRHGYTF